Listed below are T cell receptor beta chains from one sample, sequenced in a study of T cells in Graves' hyperthyroidism and ophthalmopathy. MiXCR, run by TCRdb on the multiplex PCR reads, gives a single entry per CDR3 protein. The table records some 460,000 distinct CDR3 sequences, approximately 15% of them present only once. Sample: blood. These receptor sequences come from a woman aged 18-29 years with Graves' hyperthyroidism. CDR3s include the opening cysteine and the closing phenylalanine or tryptophan. The D gene is left open where the match is weak. Clone size is shown for a subset of rows, as once, few, many or a class of expanded clone.

V	J	D	size	CDR3	DNA
TRBV3-1	TRBJ1-2	TRBD1	many	CASRRQGAPGGYTF	TGTGCCAGCAGACGACAGGGGGCGCCGGGTGGCTACACCTTC
TRBV27	TRBJ2-1	NA	few	CASSLSFRIANEQFF	TGTGCCAGCAGTTTATCGTTTAGGATCGCCAATGAGCAGTTCTTC
TRBV7-8	TRBJ1-2	TRBD1	NA	CASSPFVGQGAKYGYTF	TGTGCCAGCAGCCCCTTTGTTGGGCAGGGGGCGAAGTATGGCTACACCTTC
TRBV12-3/TRBV12-4	TRBJ1-5	TRBD1	many	CASSHTGVQPQHF	TGTGCCAGCAGTCATACAGGGGTTCAGCCCCAGCATTTT
TRBV19	TRBJ2-7	NA	NA	CASSASKLYLGSSYEQYF	TGTGCCAGTAGTGCCTCAAAACTATACTTGGGAAGTTCCTACGAGCAGTACTTC
TRBV28	TRBJ1-5	TRBD1	many	CASSDRGGQRHQPQHF	TGTGCCAGCAGCGACAGGGGGGGACAGAGGCATCAGCCCCAGCATTTT
TRBV6-1	TRBJ2-2	TRBD1	few	CASSGTRDRTISNTGELFF	TGTGCCAGCAGTGGTACCCGGGACAGGACTATTTCGAACACCGGGGAGCTGTTTTTT
TRBV27	TRBJ1-2	NA	NA	CASSGRANYGYTF	TGTGCCAGCAGTGGCAGGGCTAACTATGGCTACACCTTC
TRBV7-9	TRBJ2-7	NA	many	CASSLGWGLDEQYF	TGTGCCAGCAGCTTAGGGTGGGGTCTGGACGAGCAGTACTTC
TRBV27	TRBJ1-2	NA	few	CASSFSIRRGRNYGYTF	TGTGCCAGCAGTTTCTCCATTAGAAGGGGACGGAACTATGGCTACACCTTC
TRBV20-1	TRBJ1-1	NA	many	CSAREWDTEAFF	TGCAGTGCTAGAGAATGGGACACTGAAGCTTTCTTT
TRBV5-1	TRBJ2-7	TRBD2	many	CASSSRRRGTYEQYF	TGCGCCAGCAGCTCCCGGAGGCGGGGGACCTACGAGCAGTACTTC
TRBV19	TRBJ2-1	TRBD1	few	CASSRQGSGNEQFF	TGTGCCAGTAGCCGACAGGGGTCGGGAAATGAGCAGTTCTTC
TRBV5-6	TRBJ1-2	NA	NA	CASSLAGWGGASGYTF	TGTGCCAGCAGCTTGGCCGGCTGGGGGGGGGCGAGTGGCTACACCTTC
TRBV12-3/TRBV12-4	TRBJ2-7	NA	NA	CASTARHDSYEQYF	TGTGCCAGCACGGCTCGACATGACTCCTACGAGCAGTACTTC
TRBV7-8	TRBJ2-5	TRBD2	many	CASSLPSGRDTVYQETQYF	TGTGCCAGCAGCTTACCGAGCGGGAGGGATACAGTCTACCAAGAGACCCAGTACTTC
TRBV24-1	TRBJ1-1	NA	many	CATKGKNTEAFF	TGTGCCACCAAGGGAAAGAACACTGAAGCTTTCTTT
TRBV6-2/TRBV6-3	TRBJ2-5	NA	many	CASSYVRPQETQYF	TGTGCCAGCAGTTACGTACGGCCCCAAGAGACCCAGTACTTC
TRBV24-1	TRBJ2-5	NA	NA	CATSDVSQTQYF	TGTGCCACCAGTGACGTATCCCAGACCCAGTACTTC
TRBV6-5	TRBJ2-7	NA	many	CASSYGPTYEQYF	TGTGCCAGCAGTTACGGGCCAACCTACGAGCAGTACTTC
TRBV9	TRBJ1-1	NA	NA	CASSVGPGQMNTEAFF	TGTGCCAGCAGCGTAGGTCCCGGACAGATGAACACTGAAGCTTTCTTT
TRBV10-3	TRBJ2-7	NA	few	CAISESEGGVFEQYF	TGTGCCATCAGTGAGTCGGAAGGGGGAGTTTTCGAGCAGTACTTC
TRBV3-1	TRBJ2-5	NA	many	CASSARSGRETQYF	TGTGCCAGCAGCGCCCGATCGGGGAGAGAGACCCAGTACTTC
TRBV3-1	TRBJ2-5	TRBD2	many	CASSQEGGGGKETQYF	TGTGCCAGCAGCCAAGAAGGCGGGGGGGGGAAAGAGACCCAGTACTTC
TRBV7-2	TRBJ2-1	TRBD2	few	CASSQTRLPRGLAVNEQFF	TGTGCCAGCAGCCAAACCCGCCTTCCTAGGGGACTAGCGGTAAATGAGCAGTTCTTC
TRBV15	TRBJ2-1	NA	many	CATLNRRGVIDEQFF	TGTGCCACCTTAAACCGGCGCGGGGTAATCGATGAGCAGTTCTTC
TRBV12-3/TRBV12-4	TRBJ2-6	TRBD1	NA	CASSTTDPGTGVSGANVLTF	TGTGCCAGCAGTACAACGGACCCCGGGACAGGGGTTTCTGGGGCCAACGTCCTGACTTTC
TRBV29-1	TRBJ2-7	TRBD1	NA	CSVAIGGTGPSNEQYF	TGCAGCGTTGCCATAGGAGGGACAGGGCCGAGCAACGAGCAGTACTTC
TRBV20-1	TRBJ2-3	TRBD2	many	CSAAGTSEVAQYF	TGCAGTGCAGCCGGGACTAGCGAAGTGGCGCAGTATTTT
TRBV6-1	TRBJ2-7	NA	many	CASSFGYSYEQYF	TGTGCCAGCAGTTTCGGGTACTCCTACGAGCAGTACTTC
TRBV7-9	TRBJ2-1	TRBD2	many	CASSFLAGGSGNEQFF	TGTGCCAGCAGCTTTCTAGCGGGAGGGTCGGGCAATGAGCAGTTCTTC
TRBV28	TRBJ1-5	NA	many	CASSFRRQPQHF	TGTGCCAGCAGTTTCCGGAGACAGCCCCAGCATTTT
TRBV7-8	TRBJ1-5	TRBD1	few	CASSLVGRQGATLPQHF	TGTGCCAGCAGCTTAGTTGGGCGTCAGGGGGCAACGCTGCCCCAGCATTTT
TRBV20-1	TRBJ2-1	NA	few	CSARDRLGVNEQFF	TGCAGTGCTAGAGATCGACTAGGGGTCAATGAGCAGTTCTTC
TRBV20-1	TRBJ2-7	TRBD1	many	CSAEDRVGDYEQYF	TGCAGTGCTGAGGACAGGGTAGGGGACTACGAGCAGTACTTC
TRBV5-1	TRBJ1-6	NA	few	CASSLAGAGSSYNSPLHF	TGCGCCAGCAGCTTGGCGGGAGCCGGGAGCTCCTATAATTCACCCCTCCACTTT